The sequence of this TCR beta chain was determined in a study of identical twins. Study-level results: Excess low generation probability was seen in twin-shared out-of-frame alpha sequences. Excess twin sharing in beta out-of-frame sequences was weaker.

Remarks on this clonotype: Its antigen is not known.

Template switching (which added a universal primer site) was used, and cDNA carried unique molecular identifiers. TCRdb redid the calling of the 5' RACE reads with MiXCR, one entry per CDR3 protein. The table has fewer than 350,000 distinct CDR3 sequences, about 8.9% seen once. The V and J ends lost 0 bases and 8 bases, in that order; junction bases with no gene match: 6. The CDR3 is 15 amino acids. Germline CDR1 reads SGDLS; CDR2 reads YYNGEE. These same data were also listed under a study on yellow fever vaccine responses in identical twins.

This clonotype was obtained from a woman aged 18-35 years in good health. Material for sequencing was memory (CD45RO+) T cells sorted from blood. This sequence joins TRBV9 and TRBJ2-4; 9 nucleotides align to TRBD2. The CDR3 reads CASSVALGLAYIQYF. Here the CDR3 DNA reads TGTGCCAGCAGCGTAGCTTTGGGACTAGCCTACATTCAGTACTTC.